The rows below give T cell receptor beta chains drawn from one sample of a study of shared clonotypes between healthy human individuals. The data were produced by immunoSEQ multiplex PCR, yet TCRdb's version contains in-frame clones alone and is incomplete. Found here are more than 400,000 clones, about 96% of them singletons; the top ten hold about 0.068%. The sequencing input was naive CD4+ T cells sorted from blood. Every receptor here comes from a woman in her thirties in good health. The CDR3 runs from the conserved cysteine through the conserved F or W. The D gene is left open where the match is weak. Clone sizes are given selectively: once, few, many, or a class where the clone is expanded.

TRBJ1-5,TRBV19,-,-,CASSMTWKSNQPQHF,TGTGCCAGTAGTATGACGTGGAAGAGCAATCAGCCCCAGCATTTT
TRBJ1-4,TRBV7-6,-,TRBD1,CASSLYPDRGNEKLFF,TGTGCCAGCAGCTTATATCCCGACAGGGGGAATGAAAAACTGTTTTTT
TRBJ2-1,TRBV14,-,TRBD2,CASSQSAGLYNEQFF,TGTGCCAGCAGCCAATCAGCGGGACTCTACAATGAGCAGTTCTTC
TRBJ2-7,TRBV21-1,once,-,CASCELRVTGVTYEQYF,TGTGCCAGCTGTGAGCTGCGCGTGACAGGGGTCACCTACGAGCAGTACTTC
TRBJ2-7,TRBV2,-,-,CASSELRGLTYEQYF,TGTGCCAGCAGTGAACTGCGGGGGCTGACCTACGAGCAGTACTTC
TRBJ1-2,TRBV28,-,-,CASSLGADPHGGYTF,TGTGCCAGCAGTTTAGGTGCTGACCCCCACGGTGGCTACACCTTC
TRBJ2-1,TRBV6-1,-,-,CASSGRIWPGEQFF,TGTGCCAGCAGTGGGCGGATTTGGCCGGGTGAGCAGTTCTTC
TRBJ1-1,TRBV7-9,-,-,CASSHGPEAFF,TGTGCCAGCAGCCACGGGCCTGAAGCTTTCTTT
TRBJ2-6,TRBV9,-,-,CASSGVSSGANVLTF,TGTGCCAGCAGTGGGGTTAGCTCTGGGGCCAACGTCCTGACTTTC
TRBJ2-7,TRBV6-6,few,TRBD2,CASSPNPGLAYEQYF,TGTGCCAGCAGCCCCAATCCGGGACTAGCTTACGAGCAGTACTTC
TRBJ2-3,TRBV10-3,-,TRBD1,CAISFSGTGVFTDTQYF,TGTGCCATCAGTTTCTCAGGGACAGGGGTTTTCACAGATACGCAGTATTTT
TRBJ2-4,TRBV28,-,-,CASNEQRKGVAKNIQYF,TGTGCCAGCAACGAACAAAGGAAGGGGGTAGCCAAAAACATTCAGTACTTC
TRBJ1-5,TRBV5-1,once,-,CASSLSGVPQPQHF,TGCGCCAGCAGCTTATCAGGGGTCCCTCAGCCCCAGCATTTT
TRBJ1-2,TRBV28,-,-,CASSFELYRVLYGYTF,TGTGCCAGCAGTTTTGAACTTTACAGGGTTCTCTATGGCTACACCTTC